This T cell receptor beta chain was identified in a study of regulatory T cells in long-lasting Graves disease. This clonotype was seen a handful of times. V was cut by 5 bases and J by 0 bases, with 13 bases left in between. The CDR3 is made up of 14 amino acids. The germline V gene encodes CDR1 DFQATT and CDR2 SNEGSKA (reference sequence). Arm-PCR of CDR3 regions and iRepertoire HTBI primers were the basis on which TCR beta libraries were built. Each CDR3 protein gets one entry after TCRdb re-called the multiplex PCR reads with MiXCR. The sample consists of 350,000 to 500,000 distinct CDR3 sequences, 20% to 25% of them appearing once. Regarding time point: persistent/refractory GD, antithyroid drugs over 5 years with positive TRAb. Making the TCR library involved RNA that had been extracted from PBMCs.

The starting material was peripheral blood mononuclear cells (PBMCs), obtained when the disease was refractory, from a patient treated with antithyroid drugs. This chain joins TRBV20-1 and TRBJ1-2, with D unresolved. This TCR was recovered from a female donor with Graves disease. The CDR3 DNA reads TGCAGTGCTTGGGAGGACGGAGCTAACTATGGCTACACCTTC. Translation: CSAWEDGANYGYTF.